Each of the 14 T cell receptor beta chains below was sequenced from the same sample in a study of T cell clonality in common variable immunodeficiency. Study findings and constraints: Reportedly, TCR beta sequences from common variable immunodeficiency showed fewer deletions and N-nucleotide insertions.

These receptors are not linked to any known antigen. Clones were read by immunoSEQ multiplex PCR, and TCRdb kept only the in-frame ones, dropping some. Recorded here are about 42,000 clones, with no singletons, and the ten leading clones hold around 6%. Sequenced material: peripheral blood mononuclear cells. The origin of the receptors is a human donor with common variable immunodeficiency.

This clone was detected a few times. The read falls 3 residues short of the CDR3 end, and the missing part is taken from the germline J gene. The chain is built from TRBV7-2 and TRBJ1-3; no reliable D call. Germline CDR1 and CDR2: SGHTA and FQGNSA. The CDR3 loop spans 15 amino acids. Trimming stripped 2 bases from V and 1 base from J, with 9 bases between. The covered CDR3 bases are TGTGCCAGCAGCTTAATGGTTACTTCTGGAAACACC. This gives the protein CASSLMVTSGNT. The whole CDR3 protein is CASSLMVTSGNTIYF. The full variable domain, completed using reference TRBV7-2 and TRBJ1-3, is GAGVSQSPSNKVTEKGKDVELRCDPISGHTALYWYRQSLGQGLEFLIYFQGNSAPDKSGLPSDRFSAERTGGSVSTLTIQRTQQEDSAVYLCASSLMVTSGNTIYFGEGSWLTVV.

About this clone: The read finishes 3 residues shy of the CDR3 end, and the germline J gene is used to complete it. J is TRBJ2-3 and V is TRBV18; TRBD2 matches 9 bases. The CDR3 consists of 14 residues. Germline loops: CDR1 KGHSH, CDR2 LQKENI. The J segment lost 4 bases and the V segment lost 5 bases, leaving 4 bases of the junction unmatched. CDR3 DNA (partial): TGTGCCAGCTCAGCGGGACTAGCACCAGATACG. Translated: CASSAGLAPDT. The entire CDR3 reads CASSAGLAPDTQYF.

This clone was seen ten or more times. The read comes to an end 3 residues before the CDR3 does, leaving the germline J gene to fill in the end. This chain joins TRBV7-3 and TRBJ2-7, with D uncertain. CDR1 is SGHTA, CDR2 FQGTGA, per germline. The length of the CDR3 is 14 residues. The V and J ends lost 2 bases and 2 bases respectively, with 10 bases between them. Incomplete CDR3 DNA: TGTGCCAGCAGCTTATCCGCAACTACCTACGAG. Translated, it gives CASSLSATTYE. The complete CDR3 protein is CASSLSATTYEQYF.

A few counts support this clone. The read stops 3 residues short of the end of the CDR3; the missing end is completed from the germline J gene. V and J are TRBV2 and TRBJ1-6; D not resolved. The ends were cut back, 2 bases at V and 8 bases at J, with 7 bases in the middle. Germline V gene lookup returns CDR1 SNHLY and CDR2 FYNNEI. This CDR3 has 13 residues. CDR3 sequence: CASSESIDSPLHF. The CDR3 bases that were read are TGTGCCAGCAGTGAATCTATAGATTCACCC. Drawing the rest from reference TRBV2 and TRBJ1-6, the complete variable domain is EPEVTQTPSHQVTQMGQEVILRCVPISNHLYFYWYRQILGQKVEFLVSFYNNEISEKSEIFDDQFSVERPDGSNFTLKIRSTKLEDSAMYFCASSESIDSPLHFGNGTRLTVT.

This clone was counted ten times or more. The sequenced fragment ends 3 residues before the CDR3 boundary, so the rest is inferred from the germline J gene. The chain recombines TRBV20-1 with TRBJ2-3, with 8 bases aligning to TRBD2. The CDR3 has 12 residues. The germline V gene has CDR1 DFQATT and CDR2 SNEGSKA (reference sequence). Trimming took 5 bases from V and 5 from J; bases not matched to a gene: 3. Partial CDR3 DNA: TGCAGTGCTGGGGCGGGGGGAGATACG. Translation gives CSAGAGGDT. The whole CDR3 region reads CSAGAGGDTQYF.

The CDR3: CASSPWTGVSGANVLTF. The sequenced CDR3 bases are TGTGCCAGTAGTCCTTGGACAGGGGTGTCCGGGGCCAACGTC. This chain uses TRBV19 with TRBJ2-6, with TRBD1 matching over 9 bases. Coverage ceases 3 residues before the CDR3 finishes, and the germline J gene fills in the end. The CDR3 loop spans 17 amino acids. Germline values: CDR1 LNHDA, CDR2 SQIVND (reference sequence). V shed 5 bases, J shed 4 bases, and the junction held 9 bases outside the gene matches.

In its sample, this clone was seen a few times. The observed sequence ends 3 residues before the CDR3 terminus, with the missing tail filled in from the germline J gene. This rearrangement joins TRBV6-2 or TRBV6-3 to TRBJ1-1, with D possibly being TRBD1 (5 bases). Germline V gene data show CDR1 as MNHEY and CDR2 as SVGEGT. This CDR3 is 17 amino acids long. V shed 7 bases and J shed 0 bases, with 21 bases lying between them. Incomplete CDR3 DNA: TGTGCCAGCAATACCCCCCCGGGACTAATGATGAACACTGAA. This sequence encodes CASNTPPGLMMNTE. Given in full, the CDR3 is CASNTPPGLMMNTEAFF.

Only a few counts were recorded for this clone. Read coverage stops 3 residues before the CDR3 terminus; the germline J gene supplies the remainder. The rearrangement links TRBV7-6 to TRBJ2-7, with 9 bases lining up with TRBD1. This CDR3 has 14 amino acids. V lost 2 bases, J lost 6 bases, and 5 bases stayed unmatched. The germline V gene encodes CDR1 SGHVS and CDR2 FNYEAQ. The CDR3 bases that were read are TGTGCCAGCAGCTTAAGGGGACAGGGATTCGAG. It translates to CASSLRGQGFE. The full-length CDR3 reads as CASSLRGQGFEQYF.

Comments on this clone: Read coverage stops 3 residues before the CDR3 terminus; the germline J gene supplies the remainder. This rearrangement joins TRBV6-2 or TRBV6-3 to TRBJ2-2; the D gene is possibly TRBD1 (5 bases). The CDR3 sequence is 16 residues long. CDR1 and CDR2 from the germline V gene are MNHEY and SVGEGT. Trimming cost V 5 bases and J 0 bases, with 13 bases left between them. The CDR3 protein is CASSPPAGSNTGELFF. The covered CDR3 bases are TGTGCCAGCAGTCCACCGGCAGGGTCGAACACCGGGGAG.

A remark on this clone: The missing CDR3 end, 3 residues past where the read stops, is filled in from the germline J gene. V gene TRBV19 combines with J gene TRBJ1-4; the match to TRBD1 covers 8 bases. The ends lost 3 bases at V and 3 bases at J; junction bases unmatched: 3. Germline CDR1 and CDR2: LNHDA and SQIVND (reference sequence). The CDR3 totals 15 residues. The sequenced part of the CDR3 DNA is TGTGCCAGTAGTATTCAGGGGGCGCCTAATGAAAAA. Translation gives CASSIQGAPNEK. Given in full, the CDR3 is CASSIQGAPNEKLFF. Using reference TRBV19 and TRBJ1-4 for the parts outside the CDR3, the full variable domain is DGGITQSPKYLFRKEGQNVTLSCEQNLNHDAMYWYRQDPGQGLRLIYYSQIVNDFQKGDIAEGYSVSREKKESFPLTVTSAQKNPTAFYLCASSIQGAPNEKLFFGSGTQLSVL.

As regards this clone: The missing CDR3 end, 3 residues past where the read stops, is filled in from the germline J gene. The chain is built from TRBV7-2 and TRBJ2-1; TRBD1 is a possible D gene (5 bases). Germline CDR1 reads SGHTA; CDR2 reads FQGNSA. V was shortened by 1 base and J by 9 bases, with 10 bases between the two germline ends. This CDR3 spans 13 amino acids. CDR3 bases read: TGTGCCAGCAGCTTAGAGGGGATTTCTGAG. It codes for CASSLEGISE. The full CDR3 protein is CASSLEGISEQFF.

This clone was observed at least ten times. The read ends 3 residues early relative to the CDR3; the germline J gene fills the gap. The chain combines TRBV11-3 with TRBJ2-5, with D tentatively TRBD1 (6 bases). The CDR3 is made up of 12 amino acids. V lost 3 bases and J 5 bases, leaving 7 bases between the germline ends. Per the germline V gene, CDR1 is SGHNT and CDR2 is YENEEA. CDR3 DNA, as far as it was read: TGTGCCAGCAGCTTTAGGGGGGAGACC. Its protein product is CASSFRGET. The full CDR3 protein is CASSFRGETQYF.

This clone was detected only a few times. The read ends 3 residues shy of where the CDR3 ends; the end is completed using the germline J gene. This chain links TRBV5-1 with TRBJ1-1; possible D gene TRBD1, 6 bases. The CDR3 covers 12 residues. Germline CDR1 is SGHRS and CDR2 is YFSETQ. CDR3 sequence: CASSLVQGEAFF. The CDR3 DNA, read in part, is TGCGCCAGCAGCTTGGTACAGGGAGAA.

This clone was counted between two and nine times. The CDR3 goes on 3 residues after the read ends, and that part is filled in from the germline J gene. The rearrangement links TRBV6-1 to TRBJ1-5; 8 bases fit TRBD1. Germline loops: CDR1 MNHNS, CDR2 SASEGT. This CDR3 is built from 15 residues. Unmatched junction bases numbered 3, after V lost 2 bases and J lost 3 bases. Partial CDR3 DNA: TGTGCCAGCAGTGAATGGGACAGGAACAATCAGCCC. It encodes CASSEWDRNNQP. The full CDR3 reads CASSEWDRNNQPQHF.